This TCR beta chain was identified in a study of Graves' ophthalmopathy and Graves' hyperthyroidism. Study as a whole: The term stable hyperthyroidism indicated an absence of ophthalmopathy within 18 months of follow-up. General study points: Blood shared most expanded thyroid clonotypes above 0.001 frequency.

The CDR3 loop spans 14 amino acids. Trimming shortened V by 0 bases and J by 1 base, and 6 bases separated the two germline ends. Germline values: CDR1 LGHDT, CDR2 YNNKEL (reference sequence). As the template, RNA transcripts were used to amplify TCR beta CDR3 regions. HTBI primers were used in a first-round RT-PCR, which preceded a second-round multiplex PCR. MiXCR, applied by TCRdb to the multiplex PCR reads, yields one record per CDR3 protein. Seen here are around 520,000 distinct CDR3 sequences, under 40% observed once, and the top ten hold 3.5% to 4.5%. Aged 18 to 65, hyperthyroidism patients had been newly diagnosed, with under 2 months' duration. The diagnosis combined clinical symptoms, thyroxine, TRAb, thyroid ultrasound and orbital computed tomography scans. This clonotype was found many times. The antigen is unknown.

The TCR was taken from an adult man with Graves' hyperthyroidism. The rearrangement links TRBV3-1 to TRBJ1-1; D gene uncertain. Sequenced input: peripheral blood or thyroid tissue (not recorded which). CDR3 DNA sequence: TGTGCCAGCAGCCAAGAAGTGAAGAACACTGAAGCTTTCTTT. Translating it yields CASSQEVKNTEAFF.